The 22 T cell receptor beta chains listed next were all sequenced from one sample in a study of shared clonotypes between healthy human individuals. TCRdb keeps only in-frame clones here, not all; method: immunoSEQ multiplex PCR. The data hold about 1.1 million clones, with approximately 80% observed a single time. The sample was memory CD4+ T cells from PBMCs. Subset denoted: CD45RA-negative fraction. These receptors originate from a man aged 18 to 35 in good health. Some clones in this sample may be carry-over from other donors' samples.

The CDR3 loop reads CASSLLAGVVDTQYF. CDR3 DNA sequence: TGTGCCAGCAGTCTACTAGCGGGAGTGGTAGATACGCAGTATTTT. The chain has TRBV6-6 and TRBJ2-3, with 11 positions matching TRBD2. The germline gives CDR1 MNHNY, CDR2 SVGAGI (reference sequence). V shed 5 bases and J 5 bases; nucleotides not matched to a gene: 6. This CDR3 has 15 residues.

The chain links TRBV7-2 to TRBJ1-2, with a possible D match to TRBD1 (5 bases). Germline CDR1 SGHTA, CDR2 FQGNSA. The V and J ends lost 5 bases and 6 bases respectively, with 19 bases between them. The CDR3 contains 15 residues. In DNA form, the CDR3 reads TGTGCCAGCAGCCTCCCCCGGCGGGGGTTCGATGGCTACACCTTC. Translation gives CASSLPRRGFDGYTF.

For this clone: Other DNA variants within this sample encode the same CDR3. The rearrangement links TRBV27 to TRBJ1-5; a possible D gene is TRBD1 (6 bases). Germline V gives CDR1 MNHEY, CDR2 SMNVEV (reference sequence). The germline V and J ends were trimmed by 6 bases and 4 bases, with 10 bases remaining between them. The CDR3 is 13 amino acids. DNA of the CDR3: TGTGCCAGCAGCCGTCAGGGGAATCAGCCCCAGCATTTT. Its translation: CASSRQGNQPQHF.

The V and J genes are TRBV6-5 and TRBJ1-2; weak D call: TRBD1 (6 bases). The CDR3 runs 15 residues. Germline V gene sequence: CDR1 MNHEY, CDR2 SVGAGI. Trimming removed 8 bases from V and 3 bases from J, with 19 bases in between. CDR3 sequence: CASGPRAEGDYGYTF. CDR3 DNA: TGTGCCAGCGGCCCCAGGGCAGAGGGGGACTATGGCTACACCTTC.

The chain recombines TRBV5-1 with TRBJ2-1, with D perhaps TRBD2 (5 bases). The CDR3 extends over 16 amino acids. Trimming took 0 bases from V and 2 from J, leaving 12 bases between them. The germline V gene encodes CDR1 SGHRS and CDR2 YFSETQ. Here the CDR3 reads CASSLATSLAYNEQFF. CDR3 bases: TGCGCCAGCAGCTTGGCCACTAGTTTGGCCTACAATGAGCAGTTCTTC.

The CDR3 is CASSYPLEAGTGSQYF. In DNA form, the CDR3 reads TGTGCCAGCAGTTACCCCCTCGAGGCGGGGACGGGGTCCCAGTACTTC. The chain is built from TRBV6-6 and TRBJ2-5, with D possibly being TRBD2 (6 bases). This CDR3 is 16 amino acids long. Germline values: CDR1 MNHNY, CDR2 SVGAGI (reference sequence). V was shortened by 2 bases and J by 9 bases, with 22 bases between the two germline ends.

This chain links TRBV6-5 with TRBJ1-2; D not resolved. Trimming left V 2 bases short and J 0 bases short, with 10 bases between. CDR1 and CDR2 (germline): MNHEY, SVGAGI. The CDR3 is 15 residues long. CDR3 sequence reads: CASSYRGGPNYGYTF. Written as DNA, the CDR3 is TGTGCCAGCAGTTACCGTGGCGGTCCTAACTATGGCTACACCTTC.

The chain is built from TRBV7-2 and TRBJ1-2; no reliable D call. The V gene's germline CDR1 is SGHTA and CDR2 FQGNSA. Trimming took 3 bases from V and 2 from J, leaving 10 bases between them. This CDR3 has 14 residues. For the CDR3, the DNA is TGTGCCAGCAGCTTGGCAGGTACGAACTATGGCTACACCTTC. This sequence encodes CASSLAGTNYGYTF.

This chain joins TRBV7-8 and TRBJ2-3; no clear D. V lost 2 bases and J 2 bases, leaving 11 bases between the germline ends. The CDR3 consists of 15 residues. CDR1 and CDR2 from the germline V gene are SGHVS and FQNEAQ. For the CDR3, the DNA is TGTGCCAGCAGCTTAAGTCGCCCTTCCACAGATACGCAGTATTTT. Protein sequence: CASSLSRPSTDTQYF.

The chain is built from TRBV15 and TRBJ1-1, with D perhaps TRBD1 (5 bases). The V end was cut by 0 bases, the J end by 4 bases, with 9 bases between. Germline values: CDR1 LNHNV, CDR2 YYDKDF (reference sequence). This CDR3 contains 14 residues. The chain's CDR3 is CATSREVRGTEAFF. Written as DNA, the CDR3 is TGTGCCACCAGCAGAGAGGTTAGGGGCACTGAAGCTTTCTTT.

The chain has TRBV29-1 and TRBJ2-5; TRBD2 is a possible D gene (6 bases). Germline CDR1 is SQVTM and CDR2 is ANQGSEA. V gave up 5 bases and J gave up 5 bases, with 21 bases separating them. The CDR3 is made up of 15 amino acids. This chain's CDR3 is CSVTGTPTRTETQYF. The DNA of the CDR3 is TGCAGCGTTACCGGGACTCCTACGAGAACGGAGACCCAGTACTTC. The whole variable domain, filled in from reference TRBV29-1 and TRBJ2-5, reads SAVISQKPSRDICQRGTSLTIQCQVDSQVTMMFWYRQQPGQSLTLIATANQGSEATYESGFVIDKFPISRPNLTFSTLTVSNMSPEDSSIYLCSVTGTPTRTETQYFGPGTRLLVL.

This clone was seen a handful of times. The CDR3 DNA is TGTGCCAGTAGAACAGGGGGATCAACCGGGGAGCTGTTTTTT. It specifies CASRTGGSTGELFF. The chain joins TRBV19 to TRBJ2-2; TRBD1 matches at 8 bases. Germline CDR1 reads LNHDA; CDR2 reads SQIVND (reference sequence). This CDR3 spans 14 amino acids. The trim removed 6 bases at V and 5 bases at J, leaving 5 bases unmatched.

This chain uses TRBV27 with TRBJ1-5; D is unresolved. This CDR3 has 14 amino acids. Trimming removed 0 bases from V and 6 bases from J, with 9 bases in between. Per the germline V gene, CDR1 is MNHEY and CDR2 is SMNVEV (reference sequence). Here the CDR3 DNA reads TGTGCCAGCAGTTTATCGAAAGGAGGTCAGCCCCAGCATTTT. Translating it yields CASSLSKGGQPQHF.

This clone has only a few counts. The chain links TRBV5-1 to TRBJ1-2; D not certain. Germline assignment: CDR1 SGHRS and CDR2 YFSETQ. Trimming shortened V by 1 base and J by 4 bases, and 8 bases separated the two germline ends. The CDR3 runs to 13 residues. This CDR3 reads CASSLWPGYGYTF. The CDR3 DNA reads as TGCGCCAGCAGCTTGTGGCCGGGCTATGGCTACACCTTC.

J is TRBJ1-6 and V is TRBV7-9; D remains unclear. Germline CDR1 is SEHNR and CDR2 is FQNEAQ (reference sequence). This CDR3 region has 13 residues. V dropped 6 bases and J dropped 8 bases, with 11 bases sitting between them. Here the CDR3 reads CASSPSRDSPLHF. CDR3 sequence (DNA): TGTGCCAGCAGTCCCAGCCGAGATTCACCCCTCCACTTT.

V and J are TRBV7-8 and TRBJ2-7; 8 bases are a match to TRBD1. The germline V gene has CDR1 SGHVS and CDR2 FQNEAQ. This CDR3 contains 14 residues. V lost 5 bases to trimming and J lost 3 bases; unmatched junction nucleotides: 6. CDR3 DNA sequence: TGTGCCAGCAGCCGGCCCGGACAGGGCTACGAGCAGTACTTC. Encoded protein: CASSRPGQGYEQYF.

V usage is TRBV9 and J usage is TRBJ2-2; 10 bases are a match to TRBD1. The CDR3 extends over 15 amino acids. Per germline, CDR1 SGDLS and CDR2 YYNGEE. Trimming cost V 4 bases and J 6 bases; bases outside gene matches: 6. CDR3 amino acids: CASSRMDRGAGELFF. The CDR3 nucleotides are TGTGCCAGCAGCCGAATGGACAGGGGGGCCGGGGAGCTGTTTTTT.

This clone occurred a few times. This rearrangement joins TRBV6-1 to TRBJ1-5; 7 bases map to TRBD1. Germline CDR1 is MNHNS and CDR2 is SASEGT. This CDR3 comprises 15 residues. J was trimmed by 7 bases and V by 5 bases; bases with no gene match: 11. The CDR3 loop reads CASSLRQGLEQPQHF. CDR3 nucleotide sequence: TGTGCCAGCAGTCTCCGACAGGGTTTAGAACAGCCCCAGCATTTT.

The table lists this clone with many counts. V and J are TRBV28 and TRBJ2-7; unclear D gene. Trimming pared 8 bases from V and 4 bases from J, leaving 6 bases between. Per germline, CDR1 MDHEN and CDR2 SYDVKM. This CDR3 is 10 amino acids long. CDR3 bases: TGTGCCAGCGCCAGATACGAGCAGTACTTC. Protein: CASARYEQYF.

This clone was counted only a few times. The chain is built from TRBV11-3 and TRBJ2-5, with 7 bases identical to TRBD1. V dropped 5 bases and J dropped 3; count of bases not matched to a gene: 3. The CDR3 consists of 13 residues. CDR1 is SGHNT and CDR2 is YENEEA in the germline V gene. DNA of the CDR3: TGTGCCAGCAGCATCGACAGGGAAGAGACCCAGTACTTC. Amino acids: CASSIDREETQYF.

V usage is TRBV27 and J usage is TRBJ1-2, with 8 bases lining up with TRBD1. J gave up 4 bases and V 3 bases, and 10 bases lay outside the gene matches. The CDR3 contains 16 residues. Germline lookup yields CDR1 MNHEY and CDR2 SMNVEV (reference sequence). The CDR3 DNA sequence: TGTGCCAGCAGTTTCCGATCGATCGGACAGGGCTATGGCTACACCTTC. This encodes CASSFRSIGQGYGYTF.

This rearrangement joins TRBV15 to TRBJ2-7, with D perhaps matching TRBD1 (6 bases). The CDR3 length is 15 residues. The V gene lost 1 base and the J gene lost 0 bases, with 10 bases spanning the gap. Per germline, CDR1 LNHNV and CDR2 YYDKDF (reference sequence). CDR3 region: CATSRGGTNSYEQYF. The CDR3 DNA reads TGTGCCACCAGCAGAGGAGGGACAAACTCCTACGAGCAGTACTTC.